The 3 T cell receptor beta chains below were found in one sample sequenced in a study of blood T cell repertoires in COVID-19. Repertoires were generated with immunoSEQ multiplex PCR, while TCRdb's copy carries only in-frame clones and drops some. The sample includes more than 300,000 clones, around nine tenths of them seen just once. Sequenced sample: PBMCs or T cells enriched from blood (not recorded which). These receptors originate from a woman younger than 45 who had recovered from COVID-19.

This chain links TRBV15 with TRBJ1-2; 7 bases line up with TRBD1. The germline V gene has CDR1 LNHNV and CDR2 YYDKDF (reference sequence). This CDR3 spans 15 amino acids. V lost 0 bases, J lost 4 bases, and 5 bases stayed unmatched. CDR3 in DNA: TGTGCCACCAGCAGAGAGAGGGGGCGCGGCTATGGCTACACCTTC. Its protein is CATSRERGRGYGYTF.

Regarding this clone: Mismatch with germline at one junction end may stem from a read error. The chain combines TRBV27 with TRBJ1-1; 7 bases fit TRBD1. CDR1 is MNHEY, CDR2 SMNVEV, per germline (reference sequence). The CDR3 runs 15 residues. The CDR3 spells CASILYRGLNTEAFF. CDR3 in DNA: TGTGCCAGCATTTTATACAGGGGACTGAACACTGAAGCTTTCTTT.

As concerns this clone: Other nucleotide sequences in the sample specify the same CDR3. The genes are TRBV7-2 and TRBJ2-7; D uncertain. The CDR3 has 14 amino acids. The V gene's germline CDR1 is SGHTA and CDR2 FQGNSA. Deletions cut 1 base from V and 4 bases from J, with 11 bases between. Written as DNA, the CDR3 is TGTGCCAGCAGCTTAGGGGCAGCCCGGTACGAGCAGTACTTC. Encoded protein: CASSLGAARYEQYF. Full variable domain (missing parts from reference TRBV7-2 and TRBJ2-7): GAGVSQSPSNKVTEKGKDVELRCDPISGHTALYWYRQSLGQGLEFLIYFQGNSAPDKSGLPSDRFSAERTGGSVSTLTIQRTQQEDSAVYLCASSLGAARYEQYFGPGTRLTVT.